These 24 T cell receptor beta chains were sequenced from one sample in a study of T-cell reconstitution after alpha-beta-depleted transplantation in children. The TCRbeta library incorporated unique molecular identifiers. TCRdb re-called the PCR reads through MiXCR, storing one row per CDR3 protein. Of fewer than 750,000 distinct CDR3 sequences listed, 23% are singletons. The specimen was PBMCs, mostly from graft donor cells, collected 360 days after TCRalphabeta/CD19-depleted stem cell transplant. Receptors originate from a boy younger than two who had a stem cell transplant for acute myeloid leukemia, so the T cells may come from the graft donor.

The rearrangement links TRBV6-1 to TRBJ2-1, with TRBD2 as a possible D gene (6 bases). V lost 7 bases, J lost 0 bases, and 25 bases lay in between. The germline V gene has CDR1 MNHNS and CDR2 SASEGT. The CDR3 is 19 amino acids. In DNA, the CDR3 is TGTGCCAGCATGGACAAGGCGGGGCCTGACCTGAGCTCCTACAATGAGCAGTTCTTC. It codes for CASMDKAGPDLSSYNEQFF.

At least ten counts were recorded for this clonotype. The V and J genes are TRBV30 and TRBJ2-5, with TRBD1 as a possible D gene (6 bases). Trimming took 3 bases from V and 5 from J, leaving 13 bases between them. The CDR3 sequence is 13 residues long. Germline values: CDR1 GTSNPN, CDR2 SVGIG (reference sequence). The CDR3 region has the DNA TGTGCCTGGAGGGCAGGGGTAACCGAGACCCAGTACTTC. Its protein product is CAWRAGVTETQYF.

The chain carries TRBV20-1 and TRBJ1-2; 8 bases are a match to TRBD1. In germline, CDR1 is DFQATT, CDR2 SNEGSKA (reference sequence). There are 13 residues in the CDR3. V gave up 6 bases and J gave up 4 bases; unmatched junction bases: 7. CDR3 region: CSAARGTGYGYTF. In nucleotides, the CDR3 is TGCAGTGCCGCAAGGGGGACAGGCTATGGCTACACCTTC.

This clonotype was counted ten times or more. This chain links TRBV29-1 with TRBJ2-7; 10 bases are a match to TRBD1. The trim removed 7 bases at V and 5 bases at J, leaving 11 bases unmatched. The CDR3 totals 14 residues. Germline V gives CDR1 SQVTM, CDR2 ANQGSEA. The DNA for the CDR3 is TGCAGCGGTCGAGACAGGGGGCCATTTAACGAGCAGTACTTC. It yields the protein CSGRDRGPFNEQYF.

The chain combines TRBV25-1 with TRBJ2-3; D is unclear. Germline CDR1 is MGHDK and CDR2 is SYGVNS. Trimming took 3 bases from V and 3 from J, leaving 13 bases between them. CDR3 size: 15 residues. CDR3 coding DNA: TGTGCCAGCAGTGAGCACCCGATCGGGACAGATACGCAGTATTTT. Its translation: CASSEHPIGTDTQYF.

This clonotype was seen a handful of times. The gene calls are TRBV24-1 and TRBJ2-3; 8 nucleotides match TRBD2. V dropped 9 bases and J dropped 7; count of bases not matched to a gene: 8. The CDR3 has 13 residues. Germline CDR1 reads KGHDR; CDR2 reads SFDVKD. CDR3 nucleotide sequence: TGTGCCACCTCTAGCGGGTGGACTTATACGCAGTATTTT. This sequence encodes CATSSGWTYTQYF.

The J gene is TRBJ2-7, the V gene TRBV4-3; TRBD1 might be the D (7 bases). With 3 bases removed from V and 3 bases from J, the gap between germline ends came to 15 bases. The CDR3 is 15 amino acids. CDR1 is LGHNA and CDR2 is YSLEER in the germline V gene. This CDR3 is CASSHQGGGHYEQYF. The CDR3 DNA follows: TGCGCCAGCAGCCACCAGGGGGGCGGTCACTACGAGCAGTACTTC.

This clonotype was recorded many times. The chain joins TRBV7-9 to TRBJ2-1; D gene uncertain. The CDR3 has 12 residues. V dropped 3 bases and J dropped 6 bases, with 6 bases sitting between them. From germline, CDR1 is SEHNR and CDR2 FQNEAQ (reference sequence). The CDR3 DNA sequence: TGTGCCAGCAGCTTTGTGGTCAATGAGCAGTTCTTC. Its protein is CASSFVVNEQFF.

The chain's CDR3 is CASSVSTAGNSYEQYV. CDR3 DNA sequence: TGTGCCAGCTCAGTCTCCACGGCCGGGAACTCCTACGAGCAGTACGTC. The chain recombines TRBV18 with TRBJ2-7; maybe TRBD2 (5 bases). The CDR3 sequence is 16 residues long. V was pared by 5 bases and J by 0 bases, with 17 bases between. From germline, CDR1 is KGHSH and CDR2 LQKENI.

At least ten counts were recorded for this clonotype. The rearrangement uses TRBV20-1 and TRBJ2-7, with a weak D call TRBD1 (6 bases). From germline, CDR1 is DFQATT and CDR2 SNEGSKA (reference sequence). This CDR3 is built from 14 residues. V was trimmed by 4 bases and J by 2 bases, leaving 15 bases between them. The CDR3 protein is CSAKSPTGTYEQYV. The CDR3 region has the DNA TGCAGTGCTAAGTCCCCGACAGGTACCTACGAGCAGTACGTC.

In this sample, this clonotype turned up many times. The CDR3 here is CASSYSRGTGQFF. DNA for the CDR3: TGTGCCAGCAGTTACTCGAGGGGAACCGGGCAGTTCTTC. The chain couples TRBV6-5 to TRBJ2-1, with D perhaps matching TRBD1 or TRBD2 (5 bases each). Germline CDR1 and CDR2: MNHEY and SVGAGI. V was clipped by 0 bases and J by 12 bases, with 12 bases between them. This CDR3 comprises 13 residues.

This clonotype was observed at least ten times. The chain recombines TRBV29-1 with TRBJ2-5; the D is unclear. Deletions cut 4 bases from V and 4 bases from J, with 10 bases between. This CDR3 comprises 12 residues. Germline loops: CDR1 SQVTM, CDR2 ANQGSEA. The CDR3 loop is CSVAGSGETQYF. Written as DNA, the CDR3 is TGCAGCGTTGCCGGCAGTGGAGAGACCCAGTACTTC. The variable domain in full, with the rest retrieved from reference TRBV29-1 and TRBJ2-5, is SAVISQKPSRDICQRGTSLTIQCQVDSQVTMMFWYRQQPGQSLTLIATANQGSEATYESGFVIDKFPISRPNLTFSTLTVSNMSPEDSSIYLCSVAGSGETQYFGPGTRLLVL.

This chain connects TRBV12-3 or TRBV12-4 to TRBJ2-1, with 9 positions matching TRBD2. Trimming at V came to 1 base and at J to 7 bases, leaving 5 bases not matched to a gene. The CDR3 covers 15 residues. CDR3 coding DNA: TGTGCCAGCAGTTTAGGCGGGGGGGCAGTAAATGAGCAGTTCTTC. Protein: CASSLGGGAVNEQFF.

In its sample, this clonotype was seen many times. V and J are TRBV2 and TRBJ2-3; perhaps TRBD1 as D (5 bases). The CDR3 spans 17 residues. The V gene lost 7 bases and the J gene lost 6 bases, with 26 bases spanning the gap. CDR1 is SNHLY and CDR2 is FYNNEI in the germline V gene. The CDR3 bases are TGTGCCAGCAAGGGGCCCCACCCACAACTCCCACGGGATACGCAGTATTTT. It translates to CASKGPHPQLPRDTQYF.

A few counts support this clonotype. The V gene is TRBV6-2 or TRBV6-3, the J gene TRBJ1-1; a weak D match, TRBD1 (5 bases). The CDR3 totals 17 residues. V was clipped by 3 bases and J by 1 base, with 18 bases between them. Germline-derived CDR1 and CDR2 are MNHEY and SVGEGT. The DNA for the CDR3 is TGTGCCAGCAGTTATGATGGGGCCGGGATGAGGAACACTGAAGCTTTCTTT. Translating gives CASSYDGAGMRNTEAFF.

This clonotype has a handful of counts. The genes are TRBV5-1 and TRBJ1-3, with a weak D call TRBD1 (6 bases). The CDR3 extends over 13 amino acids. Germline CDR1 and CDR2: SGHRS and YFSETQ. Between the trimmed V and J ends, which lost 3 bases and 2 bases, there was a span of 6 bases. The CDR3 region is CASSWTAGNTIYF. The CDR3 nucleotides are TGCGCCAGCAGCTGGACAGCTGGAAACACCATATATTTT.

The chain combines TRBV11-2 with TRBJ2-1; D possibly corresponds to TRBD1 (5 bases). Germline V gives CDR1 SGHAT, CDR2 FQNNGV. The CDR3 covers 15 residues. V was clipped by 5 bases and J by 2 bases, with 13 bases between them. The CDR3 DNA sequence: TGTGCCAGCAGCCCCAGGGTCAGGGCCTACAATGAGCAGTTCTTC. This codes for CASSPRVRAYNEQFF.

Many counts were recorded for this clonotype. This chain links TRBV4-3 with TRBJ1-3, with D uncertain. CDR1 LGHNA and CDR2 YSLEER come from the germline V gene. V shed 0 bases and J shed 0 bases, with 12 bases lying between them. The CDR3 length is 17 residues. CDR3 sequence (DNA): TGCGCCAGCAGCCAAGACCCCCCTATAACCTCTGGAAACACCATATATTTT. Protein: CASSQDPPITSGNTIYF.

This clonotype was detected many times. This chain links TRBV9 with TRBJ2-7; D is unclear. The CDR3 runs to 14 residues. Looked up from germline, CDR1 is SGDLS and CDR2 is YYNGEE. The V and J ends lost 0 bases and 0 bases respectively, with 7 bases between them. CDR3 sequence: CASSVDSSSYEQYF. The CDR3 DNA is TGTGCCAGCAGCGTAGACTCTAGCTCCTACGAGCAGTACTTC.

This chain joins TRBV6-7 and TRBJ1-2; D is uncertain. TRBV6-7 is identified as an open reading frame with a role that is uncertain. The CDR3 spans 10 residues. Between the trimmed V and J ends, which lost 11 bases and 4 bases, there was a span of 8 bases. CDR3 protein: CAPPPYGYTF. CDR3 coding DNA: TGTGCCCCGCCCCCCTATGGCTACACCTTC.

This clonotype showed up just a few times. This chain connects TRBV20-1 to TRBJ2-2; D perhaps matches TRBD1 (5 bases). This CDR3 comprises 13 residues. Germline V gives CDR1 DFQATT, CDR2 SNEGSKA (reference sequence). The germline V and J ends were trimmed by 5 bases and 4 bases, with 11 bases remaining between them. The CDR3 spells CSAGQGSTGELFF. The CDR3 coding sequence is TGCAGTGCTGGGCAGGGAAGCACCGGGGAGCTGTTTTTT.

This clonotype was detected ten times or more. This chain links TRBV24-1 with TRBJ2-1; maybe TRBD2 (6 bases). There are 13 residues in the CDR3. The V end was cut by 2 bases, the J end by 12 bases, with 13 bases between. CDR1 is KGHDR, CDR2 SFDVKD, per germline. CDR3: CATSDSTPGLQFF. Here the CDR3 DNA reads TGTGCCACCAGTGATTCGACTCCGGGACTGCAGTTCTTC.

This clonotype was seen a few times. J is TRBJ2-1 and V is TRBV6-6, with D tentatively TRBD1 (5 bases). The CDR3 is made up of 13 amino acids. V was trimmed by 7 bases and J by 9 bases, leaving 16 bases between them. Germline V gene lookup returns CDR1 MNHNY and CDR2 SVGAGI (reference sequence). The CDR3 region is CASTPAGQGEQFF. Here the CDR3 DNA reads TGTGCCAGCACCCCCGCAGGTCAGGGTGAGCAGTTCTTC.

V and J are TRBV10-2 and TRBJ2-5, with 11 bases identical to TRBD1. In germline, CDR1 is WSHSY, CDR2 SAAADI. Trimming removed 7 bases from V and 5 bases from J; junction bases left unmatched: 6. CDR3 length: 14 residues. CDR3 region: CASKDRGRQETQYF. CDR3 DNA: TGCGCCAGCAAGGACAGGGGGCGTCAGGAGACCCAGTACTTC.